The rows below give T cell receptor beta chains drawn from one sample of a study of blood T cell repertoires in COVID-19. Profiling relied on immunoSEQ multiplex PCR, and the TCRdb table lists in-frame clones only, not all of them. The sample lists about 110,000 clones; 70% to 85% were seen once. The sequencing sample was made of peripheral blood. The source of these receptors is a woman older than 75 with active or convalescent COVID-19. CDR3s include the opening cysteine and the closing phenylalanine or tryptophan. D genes are given only for firm matches. Rows give clone size only sometimes, using once, few, many, or a class for an expanded clone.

size: NA; J: TRBJ2-7; V: TRBV6-5; D: TRBD2; DNA: TGTGCCACCAGAAAAAGCGGGAGGAGCTCCTACGAGCAGTACTTC; CDR3: CATRKSGRSSYEQYF
size: NA; J: TRBJ1-1; V: TRBV6-6; D: NA; DNA: TGTGCCAGCAGTTACGGAGAAATGAACACTGAAGCTTTCTTT; CDR3: CASSYGEMNTEAFF
size: few; J: TRBJ2-2; V: TRBV6-5; D: TRBD2; DNA: TGTGCCAGCAGCTACCGTAGCGGGGGCGGGGAGCTGTTTTTT; CDR3: CASSYRSGGGELFF
size: NA; J: TRBJ2-2; V: TRBV7-7; D: TRBD1; DNA: TGTGCTAGCAGCGGAACTAGGACAGGGACTCCCGGGGAGCTGTTTTTT; CDR3: CASSGTRTGTPGELFF
size: NA; J: TRBJ2-1; V: TRBV18; D: TRBD1; DNA: TGTGCCAGCTCACCAAGGACCGACAGGGTCGATGAGCAGTTCTTC; CDR3: CASSPRTDRVDEQFF
size: NA; J: TRBJ2-7; V: TRBV18; D: TRBD2; DNA: TGTGCCAGCTCACCATCTAGCGGGAGGGCGGGGGAGCAGTACTTC; CDR3: CASSPSSGRAGEQYF
size: NA; J: TRBJ1-5; V: TRBV19; D: TRBD1; DNA: TGTGCCAGTAGTCGACAGGGGGGTAGCAATCAGCCCCAGCATTTT; CDR3: CASSRQGGSNQPQHF
size: NA; J: TRBJ2-3; V: TRBV19; D: NA; DNA: TGTGCCAGTAGTATAGGACAGGTCTTGGCAGATACGCAGTATTTT; CDR3: CASSIGQVLADTQYF
size: NA; J: TRBJ2-3; V: TRBV12-1; D: NA; DNA: TGTGCCAACCTCGACCCACCGCAGCTTTGGTCGCACGAGCGTAGTCGTCCAGATACGCAGTATTTT; CDR3: CANLDPPQLWSHERSRPDTQYF
size: NA; J: TRBJ1-4; V: TRBV19; D: NA; DNA: TGTGCCAGTAGTATTACAGGAGCAAGAACTAATGAAAAACTGTTTTTT; CDR3: CASSITGARTNEKLFF
size: NA; J: TRBJ2-1; V: TRBV27; D: TRBD2; DNA: TGTGCCAGCAGGCCTAGCGGGAGGGCCTACAATGAGCAGTTCTTC; CDR3: CASRPSGRAYNEQFF
size: few; J: TRBJ2-1; V: TRBV6-4; D: TRBD1; DNA: TGTGCCAGCAGTGACGGGACAGGGTCAGGCAATGAGCAGTTCTTC; CDR3: CASSDGTGSGNEQFF
size: NA; J: TRBJ1-1; V: TRBV7-8; D: NA; DNA: TGTGCCAGCAGCTTATTCGGGGTAGGGGGGGTGACTGAAGCTTTCTTT; CDR3: CASSLFGVGGVTEAFF
size: NA; J: TRBJ1-6; V: TRBV19; D: NA; DNA: TGTGCCAGTAGTAGCGCAGGGGAGAGTTCACCCCTCCACTTT; CDR3: CASSSAGESSPLHF
size: NA; J: TRBJ1-3; V: TRBV4-2; D: NA; DNA: TGTGCCAGCAGCCAAGATCCGCCCCCCCACAGGGCCGGAAACACCATATATTTT; CDR3: CASSQDPPPHRAGNTIYF
size: NA; J: TRBJ1-1; V: TRBV27; D: NA; DNA: TGTGCCAGCAGTTTATGGTCCGGGACAGAAGCTTTCTTT; CDR3: CASSLWSGTEAFF
size: NA; J: TRBJ1-5; V: TRBV19; D: TRBD1; DNA: TGTGCCAGTAGTACGACAGGGACAAGCAATCAGCCCCAGCATTTT; CDR3: CASSTTGTSNQPQHF
size: NA; J: TRBJ2-5; V: TRBV5-1; D: TRBD2; DNA: TGCGCCAGCAGAGGACTAGCCCTGGAGACCCAGTACTTC; CDR3: CASRGLALETQYF
size: NA; J: TRBJ2-1; V: TRBV7-3; D: TRBD2; DNA: TGTGCCAGCAGCTTAACTGGGGGATCCGGACTAGCGAAGTTCTTC; CDR3: CASSLTGGSGLAKFF
size: NA; J: TRBJ1-1; V: TRBV24-1; D: TRBD1; DNA: TGTGCCACCAGTGATCCGGACAGGCTTGAAGCTTTCTTT; CDR3: CATSDPDRLEAFF
size: many; J: TRBJ2-1; V: TRBV5-7; D: NA; DNA: TGTGCCAGCAGCTGGGGGGAACAGCTCAATGAGCAGTTCTTC; CDR3: CASSWGEQLNEQFF
size: NA; J: TRBJ2-3; V: TRBV5-5; D: NA; DNA: TGTGCCAGCAGCCCAGGCACAGATACGCAGTATTTT; CDR3: CASSPGTDTQYF
size: NA; J: TRBJ1-2; V: TRBV30; D: TRBD1; DNA: TGTGCCTGGACGGGACAGGGCTATGGCTACACCTTC; CDR3: CAWTGQGYGYTF
size: NA; J: TRBJ1-2; V: TRBV30; D: NA; DNA: TGTGCCTGGAACTTAGGGGAGGGCTATGGCTACACCTTC; CDR3: CAWNLGEGYGYTF
size: NA; J: TRBJ2-5; V: TRBV19; D: NA; DNA: TGTGCCAGTAGTATAGATCTGGGCAGGGCCGGAGAGACCCAGTACTTC; CDR3: CASSIDLGRAGETQYF
size: NA; J: TRBJ1-5; V: TRBV18; D: NA; DNA: TGTGCCAGCTCACCCAACAGGGACGGTCAGCCCCAGCATTTT; CDR3: CASSPNRDGQPQHF
size: NA; J: TRBJ1-2; V: TRBV3-1/TRBV3-2; D: NA; DNA: TGTGCCAGCAGCCAAGAAGACAGGCTCTATGGCTACACCTTC; CDR3: CASSQEDRLYGYTF
size: NA; J: TRBJ2-1; V: TRBV7-3; D: TRBD2; DNA: TGTGCCAGCAGTCCCCAAGGGACTAGAAATGAGCAGTTCTTC; CDR3: CASSPQGTRNEQFF
size: NA; J: TRBJ2-7; V: TRBV6-5; D: TRBD2; DNA: TGTGCCAGCAGAACGGGGGCGGGAGGGAATTACGAGCAGTACTTC; CDR3: CASRTGAGGNYEQYF
size: NA; J: TRBJ1-5; V: TRBV19; D: TRBD1; DNA: TGTGCCAGTAGGCCGGACAGGGAAAGTCAGCCCCAGCATTTT; CDR3: CASRPDRESQPQHF
size: NA; J: TRBJ1-2; V: TRBV4-2; D: TRBD1; DNA: TGTGCCAGCAGCCAACCATTCCATGCGCCGGACAGGGTGTATGGCTACACCTTC; CDR3: CASSQPFHAPDRVYGYTF
size: NA; J: TRBJ1-6; V: TRBV11-2; D: NA; DNA: TGTGCCAGCAGCCTAGAGGGCCAGACAGTTTCACCCCTCCACTTT; CDR3: CASSLEGQTVSPLHF
size: NA; J: TRBJ1-4; V: TRBV6-5; D: TRBD1; DNA: TGTGCCAGCAGTTACTCTCGGGGACAGGGACTTAAAAAACTGTTTTTT; CDR3: CASSYSRGQGLKKLFF
size: NA; J: TRBJ2-3; V: TRBV7-8; D: TRBD2; DNA: TGTGCCAGCAGCTTTAGCGGTGGCGGGAGGGGCGCAGATACGCAGTATTTT; CDR3: CASSFSGGGRGADTQYF
size: NA; J: TRBJ2-3; V: TRBV7-2; D: NA; DNA: TGTGCCAGCAGCTTAGCACCAGGGTCCACAGATACGCAGTATTTT; CDR3: CASSLAPGSTDTQYF
size: NA; J: TRBJ2-5; V: TRBV9; D: TRBD1; DNA: TGTGCCAGCAGCACGAGACAGGGACCCCAAGAGACCCAGTACTTC; CDR3: CASSTRQGPQETQYF
size: NA; J: TRBJ1-3; V: TRBV28; D: NA; DNA: TGTGCCAGCAGTTTTCAGGGCTCTGGAAACACCATATATTTT; CDR3: CASSFQGSGNTIYF
size: NA; J: TRBJ2-5; V: TRBV5-1; D: NA; DNA: TGCGCCAGCAGCTTACAGACCCAAGAGACCCAGTACTTC; CDR3: CASSLQTQETQYF
size: few; J: TRBJ1-5; V: TRBV28; D: NA; DNA: TGTGCCAGCAGTTTACCCCCACGGGGCAATCAGCCCCAGCATTTT; CDR3: CASSLPPRGNQPQHF
size: once; J: TRBJ1-4; V: TRBV25-1; D: NA; DNA: TGTGCCAGCAGTGGACCGGGAAGGACTAATGAAAAACTGTTTTTT; CDR3: CASSGPGRTNEKLFF
size: NA; J: TRBJ2-7; V: TRBV29-1; D: TRBD1; DNA: TGCAGCGTGTTAGGACAGGGGGCTTACGAGCAGTACTTC; CDR3: CSVLGQGAYEQYF
size: NA; J: TRBJ2-1; V: TRBV28; D: TRBD1; DNA: TGTGCCAGCAGCAGACCTACAGGGACAGGGGTCGCCTACAATGAGCAGTTCTTC; CDR3: CASSRPTGTGVAYNEQFF
size: many; J: TRBJ2-3; V: TRBV28; D: TRBD2; DNA: TGTGCCAGCAGTTTCCAAAGACTAGCTGATACGCAGTATTTT; CDR3: CASSFQRLADTQYF
size: NA; J: TRBJ2-7; V: TRBV29-1; D: TRBD2; DNA: TGCAGCGTTGAAACGGGGGAGGGCTCATACGAGCAGTACTTC; CDR3: CSVETGEGSYEQYF
size: NA; J: TRBJ2-7; V: TRBV4-2; D: NA; DNA: TGTGCCAGCAGCCAAGATTACTCCCCAGGCTACGAGCAGTACTTC; CDR3: CASSQDYSPGYEQYF
size: NA; J: TRBJ2-7; V: TRBV6-5; D: TRBD2; DNA: TGTGCCAGCAGCGGACTAGCGGGAGGCTACGAGCAGTACTTC; CDR3: CASSGLAGGYEQYF
size: once; J: TRBJ2-3; V: TRBV3-1/TRBV3-2; D: NA; DNA: TGTGCCAGCAGCCAAGTCGCGGGCCTTCCAGATACGCAGTATTTT; CDR3: CASSQVAGLPDTQYF
size: NA; J: TRBJ2-5; V: TRBV5-1; D: TRBD2; DNA: TGCGCCAGCAGTGGTCTAGCGGGGGGGGAGACCCAGTACTTC; CDR3: CASSGLAGGETQYF
size: NA; J: TRBJ2-3; V: TRBV5-1; D: NA; DNA: TGCGCCAGCAGCTTGGTTTGGGGGGGCACAGATACGCAGTATTTT; CDR3: CASSLVWGGTDTQYF
size: NA; J: TRBJ1-2; V: TRBV28; D: NA; DNA: TGTGCCAGCAGTTTATCATCGGGGTATGGCTACACCTTC; CDR3: CASSLSSGYGYTF
size: few; J: TRBJ2-6; V: TRBV7-3; D: NA; DNA: TGTGCCAGCAGCTACACAGAAATGGGGGCCAACGTCCTGACTTTC; CDR3: CASSYTEMGANVLTF
size: once; J: TRBJ1-5; V: TRBV24-1; D: NA; DNA: TGTGCCACCAGTGATTTGCGGCGGCCGCCCCAGCATTTT; CDR3: CATSDLRRPPQHF
size: NA; J: TRBJ2-1; V: TRBV10-2; D: TRBD2; DNA: TGCGCCAGCAGGACCCTTACTAGCGGGAGTGGCAATGAGCAGTTCTTC; CDR3: CASRTLTSGSGNEQFF
size: few; J: TRBJ2-1; V: TRBV7-3; D: NA; DNA: TGTGCCAGCAGCTTAAGTCTGTCAGGGTCCTACAATGAGCAGTTCTTC; CDR3: CASSLSLSGSYNEQFF
size: NA; J: TRBJ2-4; V: TRBV6-5; D: NA; DNA: TGTGCCAGCAGTTACGCCCAGGCGCGAGCCAAAAACATTCAGTACTTC; CDR3: CASSYAQARAKNIQYF